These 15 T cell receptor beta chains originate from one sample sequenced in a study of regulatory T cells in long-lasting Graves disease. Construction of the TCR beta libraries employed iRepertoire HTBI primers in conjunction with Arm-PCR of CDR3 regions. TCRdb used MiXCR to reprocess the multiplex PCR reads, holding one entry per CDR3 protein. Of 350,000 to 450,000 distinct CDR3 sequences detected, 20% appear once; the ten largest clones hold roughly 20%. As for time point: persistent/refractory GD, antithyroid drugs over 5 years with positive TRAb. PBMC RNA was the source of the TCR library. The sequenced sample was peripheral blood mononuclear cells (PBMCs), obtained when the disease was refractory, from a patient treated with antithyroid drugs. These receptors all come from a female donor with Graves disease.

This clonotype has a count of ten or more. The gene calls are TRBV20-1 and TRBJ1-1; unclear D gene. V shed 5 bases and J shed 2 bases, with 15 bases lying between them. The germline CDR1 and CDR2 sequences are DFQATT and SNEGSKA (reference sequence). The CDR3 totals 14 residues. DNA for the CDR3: TGCAGTGCTCCCGCGCCCGGGGTAAACACTGAAGCTTTCTTT. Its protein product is CSAPAPGVNTEAFF.

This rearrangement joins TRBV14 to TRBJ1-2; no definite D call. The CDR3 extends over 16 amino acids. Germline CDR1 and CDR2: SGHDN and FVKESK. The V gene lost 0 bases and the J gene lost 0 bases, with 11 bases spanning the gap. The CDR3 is CASSQDSGSSNYGYTF. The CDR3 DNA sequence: TGTGCCAGCAGCCAAGACTCAGGATCTTCTAACTATGGCTACACCTTC.

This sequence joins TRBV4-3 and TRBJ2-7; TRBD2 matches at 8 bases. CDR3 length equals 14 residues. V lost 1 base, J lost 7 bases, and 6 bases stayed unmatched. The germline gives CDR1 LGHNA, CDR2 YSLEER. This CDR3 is CASSQGRLAGEQYF. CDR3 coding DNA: TGCGCCAGCAGCCAAGGTCGGCTAGCGGGTGAGCAGTACTTC.

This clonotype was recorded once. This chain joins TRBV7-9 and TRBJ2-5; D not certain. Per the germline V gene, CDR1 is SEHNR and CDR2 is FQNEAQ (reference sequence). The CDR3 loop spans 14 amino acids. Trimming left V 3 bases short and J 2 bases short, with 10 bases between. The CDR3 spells CASSFLSIQETQYF. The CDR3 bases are TGTGCCAGCAGCTTTCTTAGTATTCAAGAGACCCAGTACTTC.

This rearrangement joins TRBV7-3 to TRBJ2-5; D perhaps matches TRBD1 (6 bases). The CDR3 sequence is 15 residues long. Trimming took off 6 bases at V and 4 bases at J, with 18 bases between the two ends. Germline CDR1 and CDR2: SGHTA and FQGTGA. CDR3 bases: TGTGCCAGCAGTAAAGAGGGCCTCAGGGGAGAGACCCAGTACTTC. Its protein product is CASSKEGLRGETQYF.

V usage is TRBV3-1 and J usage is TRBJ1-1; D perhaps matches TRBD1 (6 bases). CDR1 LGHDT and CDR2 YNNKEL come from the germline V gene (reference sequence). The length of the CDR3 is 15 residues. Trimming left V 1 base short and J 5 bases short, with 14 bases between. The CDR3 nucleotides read TGTGCCAGCAGCCAAGGGGGGCAGGGGAGAACTGAAGCTTTCTTT. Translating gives CASSQGGQGRTEAFF.

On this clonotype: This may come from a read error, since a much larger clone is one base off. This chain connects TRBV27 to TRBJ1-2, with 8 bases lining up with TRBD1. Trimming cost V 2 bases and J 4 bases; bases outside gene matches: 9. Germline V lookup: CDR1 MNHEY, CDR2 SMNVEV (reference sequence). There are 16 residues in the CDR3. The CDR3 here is CASSLREQGGSYGYTF. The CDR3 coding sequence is TGTGCCAGCAGTTTAAGAGAACAGGGGGGTTCCTATGGCTACACCTTC.

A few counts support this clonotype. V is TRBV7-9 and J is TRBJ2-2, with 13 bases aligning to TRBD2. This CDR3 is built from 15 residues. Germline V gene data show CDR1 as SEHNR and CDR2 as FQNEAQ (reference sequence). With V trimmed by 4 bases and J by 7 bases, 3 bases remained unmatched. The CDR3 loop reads CASSSRLAGGGELFF. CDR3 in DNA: TGTGCCAGCAGCTCTCGACTAGCGGGAGGCGGGGAGCTGTTTTTT.

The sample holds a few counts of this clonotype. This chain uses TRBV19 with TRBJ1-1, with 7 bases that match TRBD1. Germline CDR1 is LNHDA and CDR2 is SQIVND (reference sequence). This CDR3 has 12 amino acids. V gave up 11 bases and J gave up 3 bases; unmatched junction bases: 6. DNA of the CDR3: TGTGCCTCAGGGGGTCAGTACACTGAAGCTTTCTTT. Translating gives CASGGQYTEAFF.

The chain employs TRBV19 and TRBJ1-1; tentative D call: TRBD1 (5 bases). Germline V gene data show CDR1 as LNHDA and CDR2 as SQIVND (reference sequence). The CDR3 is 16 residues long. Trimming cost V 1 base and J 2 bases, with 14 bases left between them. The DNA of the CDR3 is TGTGCCAGTAGTATAGGGGACGCGAGAGTAAACACTGAAGCTTTCTTT. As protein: CASSIGDARVNTEAFF.

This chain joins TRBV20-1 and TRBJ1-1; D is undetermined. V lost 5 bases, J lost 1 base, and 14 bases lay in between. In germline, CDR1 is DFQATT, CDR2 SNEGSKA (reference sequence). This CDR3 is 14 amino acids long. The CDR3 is CSAGSDPRNTEAFF. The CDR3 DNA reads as TGCAGTGCTGGAAGCGATCCAAGGAACACTGAAGCTTTCTTT.

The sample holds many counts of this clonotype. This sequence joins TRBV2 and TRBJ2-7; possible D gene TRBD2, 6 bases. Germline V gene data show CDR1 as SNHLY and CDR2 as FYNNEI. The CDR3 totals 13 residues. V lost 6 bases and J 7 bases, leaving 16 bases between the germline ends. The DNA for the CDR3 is TGTGCCAGCAGGGGGCAGGGACTCGGGGAGCAGTACTTC. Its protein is CASRGQGLGEQYF.

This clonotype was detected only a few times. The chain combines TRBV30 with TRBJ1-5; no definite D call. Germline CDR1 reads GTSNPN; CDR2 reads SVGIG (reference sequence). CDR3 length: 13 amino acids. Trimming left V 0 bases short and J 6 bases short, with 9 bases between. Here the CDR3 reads CAWSVTVGQPQHF. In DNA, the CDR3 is TGTGCCTGGAGTGTTACAGTCGGTCAGCCCCAGCATTTT.

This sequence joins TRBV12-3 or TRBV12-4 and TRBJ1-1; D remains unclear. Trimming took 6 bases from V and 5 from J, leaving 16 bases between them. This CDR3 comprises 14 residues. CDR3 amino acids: CASRRGPRSTEAFF. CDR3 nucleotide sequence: TGTGCCAGCAGGCGTGGACCAAGGAGTACTGAAGCTTTCTTT.

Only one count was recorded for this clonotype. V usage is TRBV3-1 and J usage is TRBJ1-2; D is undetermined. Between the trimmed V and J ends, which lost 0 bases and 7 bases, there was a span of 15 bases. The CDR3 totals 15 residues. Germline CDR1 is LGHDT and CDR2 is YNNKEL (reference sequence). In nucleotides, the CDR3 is TGTGCCAGCAGCCAAGATAGGGTACCCAGTTCTGGCTACACCTTC. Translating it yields CASSQDRVPSSGYTF.